The source of this T cell receptor beta chain is a study of blood T cell repertoires in COVID-19. On the study more broadly: The United States, Italy and Spain were the sources of the acute and convalescent COVID-19 samples. Sample material is recorded as cDNA or gDNA derived from T cells, B-cell-depleted T cells, or PBMCs.

The germline V gene has CDR1 LGHNT and CDR2 FRNRAP. V lost 4 bases to trimming and J lost 2 bases, with 12 bases between them. The CDR3 is 15 residues long. As processed by the authors: Estimated nucleated cell counts came from reference gene primer amplification. Method: immunoSEQ multiplex PCR; TCRdb's copy keeps in-frame clones and lacks some. The DNA gave D and trimming, while V, J and clone size come from that table. Counted here are 200,000 to 250,000 clones, roughly 81% occurring once; the ten biggest clones make up just under 1%. Sequencing was performed on peripheral blood. The chain recombines TRBV12-5 with TRBJ1-5; maybe TRBD1 (5 bases). This sequence originates from a man aged 40-55 years with acute or convalescent COVID-19. This chain's CDR3 is CASGYQGLGNQPQHF. For the CDR3, the DNA is TGTGCTAGTGGTTACCAGGGTTTGGGCAATCAGCCCCAGCATTTT.